These 28 T cell receptor beta chains were all obtained from the same sample, sequenced in a study of T cell responses to AZD1222 COVID-19 vaccine. Data came from immunoSEQ multiplex PCR; TCRdb stores just in-frame clones and leaves some out. The sample shows some 150,000 clones, approximately 90% of them seen only once. This sample comprised peripheral blood, obtained on day 0 of AZD1222 vaccination. Source of these receptors: an adult in good health.

This clone came up a few times. The chain has TRBV11-1 and TRBJ1-6; 8 nucleotides match TRBD1. CDR1 is SGHAT, CDR2 FQDESV, per germline (reference sequence). V shed 5 bases, J shed 7 bases, and the junction held 7 bases outside the gene matches. There are 15 residues in the CDR3. The CDR3 protein is CASSPGQGGNSPLHF. CDR3 nucleotides: TGTGCCAGCAGCCCAGGACAGGGAGGGAATTCACCCCTCCACTTT.

The gene calls are TRBV6-5 and TRBJ2-7; 12 nucleotides line up with TRBD2. CDR3 length equals 15 residues. V dropped 6 bases and J dropped 4; count of bases not matched to a gene: 7. In germline, CDR1 is MNHEY, CDR2 SVGAGI. In DNA form, the CDR3 reads TGTGCCAGCAGCCTTACTAGCGGGGGGTTTTACGAGCAGTACTTC. The encoded protein is CASSLTSGGFYEQYF.

The chain carries TRBV2 and TRBJ2-1; D is ambiguous. The V end lost 6 bases, the J end lost 9 bases, and 12 bases lay between the germline ends. Germline lookup yields CDR1 SNHLY and CDR2 FYNNEI. This CDR3 spans 12 amino acids. CDR3 loop: CASRGLGFEQFF. The CDR3 DNA reads as TGTGCCAGCAGGGGTCTAGGGTTTGAGCAGTTCTTC.

This clone was counted once. The chain uses TRBV9 and TRBJ1-6, with 8 bases identical to TRBD1. CDR1 and CDR2 (germline): SGDLS, YYNGEE. The trim removed 4 bases at V and 2 bases at J, leaving 5 bases unmatched. This CDR3 contains 16 residues. CDR3 protein: CASSKTGEPYNSPLHF. The CDR3, as DNA: TGTGCCAGCAGCAAGACAGGGGAACCCTATAATTCACCCCTCCACTTT.

The chain links TRBV11-1 to TRBJ1-1; D is possibly TRBD1 (6 bases). V was clipped by 4 bases and J by 1 base, with 13 bases between them. This CDR3 has 15 residues. The germline V gene has CDR1 SGHAT and CDR2 FQDESV (reference sequence). CDR3 loop: CASSSLTGSNTEAFF. CDR3 bases: TGTGCCAGCAGCTCGTTGACAGGCTCGAACACTGAAGCTTTCTTT.

V and J are TRBV5-6 and TRBJ1-6; D remains ambiguous. Deletions cut 0 bases from V and 7 bases from J, with 11 bases between. Germline V gene lookup returns CDR1 SGHDT and CDR2 YYEEEE. The CDR3 covers 15 residues. CDR3 nucleotide sequence: TGTGCCAGCAGCTTGGTAGGGCGAGGGAATTCACCCCTCCACTTT. This codes for CASSLVGRGNSPLHF.

The chain is built from TRBV7-8 and TRBJ1-5; a weak D match, TRBD1 (5 bases). V was clipped by 1 base and J by 6 bases, with 10 bases between them. In germline, CDR1 is SGHVS, CDR2 FQNEAQ. The CDR3 runs to 14 residues. The DNA for the CDR3 is TGTGCCAGCAGCTTAGACAGGATCGGTCAGCCCCAGCATTTT. This sequence encodes CASSLDRIGQPQHF.

The genes are TRBV6-2 or TRBV6-3 and TRBJ2-1, with 14 nucleotides matching TRBD2. The germline CDR1 and CDR2 sequences are MNHEY and SVGEGT. The CDR3 length is 15 residues. With V trimmed by 5 bases and J by 9 bases, 6 bases remained unmatched. CDR3 in amino acids: CASSPGLAGAGEQFF. In DNA, the CDR3 is TGTGCCAGCAGTCCGGGACTAGCGGGAGCGGGTGAGCAGTTCTTC.

In the case of this clone: Other DNA variants within this sample encode the same CDR3. V and J are TRBV6-1 and TRBJ1-2; D ambiguous. CDR3 size: 13 residues. The germline V gene encodes CDR1 MNHNS and CDR2 SASEGT. Trimming removed 2 bases from V and 4 bases from J, with 8 bases in between. CDR3 sequence: CASSERGSYGYTF. The CDR3 nucleotides are TGTGCCAGCAGTGAAAGAGGGAGCTATGGCTACACCTTC.

This rearrangement joins TRBV7-9 to TRBJ2-1, with 7 bases that match TRBD2. The length of the CDR3 is 15 residues. V lost 1 base and J lost 5; bases outside the gene matches: 5. Germline assignment: CDR1 SEHNR and CDR2 FQNEAQ (reference sequence). The CDR3 nucleotides read TGTGCCAGCAGCTTAGTTGCTAGCGGCCACAATGAGCAGTTCTTC. Protein: CASSLVASGHNEQFF.

The genes are TRBV5-4 and TRBJ2-6; tentative D call: TRBD2 (5 bases). Trimming cost V 6 bases and J 1 base, with 11 bases left between them. CDR1 is SGHNT and CDR2 is YYREEE in the germline V gene (reference sequence). CDR3 length: 15 residues. The CDR3 coding sequence is TGTGCCAGCACCCCGGGCGGGTCTGGGGCCAACGTCCTGACTTTC. It encodes CASTPGGSGANVLTF.

The chain has TRBV7-2 and TRBJ1-4; D might be TRBD1 (5 bases). The CDR3 covers 14 residues. From germline, CDR1 is SGHTA and CDR2 FQGNSA. The V and J ends lost 1 base and 7 bases respectively, with 10 bases between them. The CDR3 DNA reads as TGTGCCAGCAGCTTAGGTAGGGGCGGTGAAAAACTGTTTTTT. As protein: CASSLGRGGEKLFF.

This sequence joins TRBV6-4 and TRBJ1-1, with D hard to call. V lost 6 bases to trimming and J lost 0 bases, with 8 bases between them. The CDR3 has 13 amino acids. CDR1 MRHNA and CDR2 SNTAGT come from the germline V gene. DNA for the CDR3: TGTGCCAGCAGAGCTATGGTGAACACTGAAGCTTTCTTT. It yields the protein CASRAMVNTEAFF.

The chain employs TRBV28 and TRBJ1-5, with D possibly being TRBD1 (5 bases). Germline CDR1 and CDR2: MDHEN and SYDVKM. V was pared by 6 bases and J by 1 base, with 13 bases between. This CDR3 is 15 amino acids long. This chain's CDR3 is CASSQLRDSNQPQHF. The DNA for the CDR3 is TGTGCCAGCAGCCAACTCCGGGACAGCAATCAGCCCCAGCATTTT.

This clone was seen just once. J is TRBJ2-5 and V is TRBV2, with D maybe TRBD2 (6 bases). V was clipped by 6 bases and J by 4 bases, with 18 bases between them. CDR1 and CDR2 from the germline V gene are SNHLY and FYNNEI. This CDR3 comprises 15 residues. CDR3 region: CASSSGGGLSETQYF. The DNA for the CDR3 is TGTGCCAGCAGCTCCGGTGGAGGGTTGTCAGAGACCCAGTACTTC.

This chain links TRBV5-1 with TRBJ2-3; 7 positions agree with TRBD2. V lost 1 base and J lost 1; bases outside the gene matches: 6. The CDR3 sequence is 16 residues long. Germline V lookup: CDR1 SGHRS, CDR2 YFSETQ. The CDR3 spells CASSLMLAEGTDTQYF. The CDR3, as DNA: TGCGCCAGCAGCTTGATGCTAGCGGAGGGCACAGATACGCAGTATTTT. Full variable domain (outside the CDR3, taken from reference TRBV5-1 and TRBJ2-3): KAGVTQTPRYLIKTRGQQVTLSCSPISGHRSVSWYQQTPGQGLQFLFEYFSETQRNKGNFPGRFSGRQFSNSRSEMNVSTLELGDSALYLCASSLMLAEGTDTQYFGPGTRLTVL.

The chain couples TRBV19 to TRBJ1-4, with unresolved D. The germline V gene encodes CDR1 LNHDA and CDR2 SQIVND (reference sequence). Between the trimmed V and J ends, which lost 4 bases and 8 bases, there was a span of 14 bases. The CDR3 loop spans 14 amino acids. CDR3 residues: CASSTLGGWEKLFF. CDR3 DNA: TGTGCCAGTAGTACCCTCGGCGGCTGGGAAAAACTGTTTTTT.

The gene calls are TRBV9 and TRBJ2-5; D ambiguous. This CDR3 is 13 amino acids long. V was trimmed by 0 bases and J by 3 bases, leaving 6 bases between them. Germline V lookup: CDR1 SGDLS, CDR2 YYNGEE. CDR3 sequence (DNA): TGTGCCAGCAGCGTAGGGTCCAAAGAGACCCAGTACTTC. Amino acid sequence: CASSVGSKETQYF.

The chain links TRBV29-1 to TRBJ2-3; D ambiguous. The ends were cut back, 3 bases at V and 2 bases at J, with 9 bases in the middle. Germline loops: CDR1 SQVTM, CDR2 ANQGSEA. The CDR3 loop spans 13 amino acids. The CDR3 protein is CSVDPDPTDTQYF. For the CDR3, the DNA is TGCAGCGTTGATCCCGACCCCACAGATACGCAGTATTTT.

The chain links TRBV19 to TRBJ1-3; D is undetermined. V shed 6 bases and J shed 2 bases, with 8 bases lying between them. The CDR3 runs to 13 residues. Germline CDR1 reads LNHDA; CDR2 reads SQIVND (reference sequence). Here the CDR3 DNA reads TGTGCCAGTAGGGGATGGGCTGGAAACACCATATATTTT. It specifies CASRGWAGNTIYF. Together with reference TRBV19 and TRBJ1-3, the CDR3 gives the full variable domain: DGGITQSPKYLFRKEGQNVTLSCEQNLNHDAMYWYRQDPGQGLRLIYYSQIVNDFQKGDIAEGYSVSREKKESFPLTVTSAQKNPTAFYLCASRGWAGNTIYFGEGSWLTVV.

V gene TRBV4-3 combines with J gene TRBJ2-7, with D hard to call. The V end was cut by 2 bases, the J end by 3 bases, with 11 bases between. The CDR3 contains 14 residues. Germline V gives CDR1 LGHNA, CDR2 YSLEER. CDR3 DNA sequence: TGCGCCAGCAGCCAATTATACAGCAACTACGAGCAGTACTTC. Translated, it gives CASSQLYSNYEQYF.

This chain joins TRBV5-8 and TRBJ2-5, with D possibly TRBD1 on 5 matching bases. Germline CDR1 is SGHTS and CDR2 is YDEGEE. V lost 4 bases, J lost 5 bases, and 12 bases lay in between. The length of the CDR3 is 13 residues. The CDR3 sequence: CASSAGLWETQYF. The CDR3 nucleotides read TGTGCCAGCAGCGCAGGGCTTTGGGAGACCCAGTACTTC.

The chain couples TRBV28 to TRBJ2-2; D ambiguous. The CDR3 spans 13 residues. V was pared by 3 bases and J by 6 bases, with 8 bases between. Per the germline V gene, CDR1 is MDHEN and CDR2 is SYDVKM. DNA for the CDR3: TGTGCCAGCAGTTTCGGTGGCGCCGGGGAGCTGTTTTTT. It translates to CASSFGGAGELFF.

V is TRBV7-9 and J is TRBJ2-1; 12 bases fit TRBD2. Unmatched junction bases numbered 5, after V lost 5 bases and J lost 3 bases. From germline, CDR1 is SEHNR and CDR2 FQNEAQ (reference sequence). The CDR3 has 16 amino acids. The chain's CDR3 is CASSAGTSGFYNEQFF. CDR3 coding DNA: TGTGCCAGCAGCGCTGGGACTAGCGGGTTCTACAATGAGCAGTTCTTC.

This chain uses TRBV7-9 with TRBJ2-1; 8 bases are a match to TRBD1. The CDR3 is made up of 15 amino acids. Germline loops: CDR1 SEHNR, CDR2 FQNEAQ (reference sequence). With V trimmed by 5 bases and J by 6 bases, 9 bases remained unmatched. CDR3: CASSKGTGGTNEQFF. In DNA form, the CDR3 reads TGTGCCAGCAGCAAAGGGACAGGCGGCACCAATGAGCAGTTCTTC.

The J gene is TRBJ1-1, the V gene TRBV4-1, with 9 bases matching TRBD1. V gave up 1 base and J gave up 0 bases; unmatched junction bases: 12. Germline values: CDR1 MGHRA, CDR2 YSYEKL. This CDR3 region has 19 residues. This chain's CDR3 is CASSQVGRQGGSMNTEAFF. As DNA, the CDR3 is TGCGCCAGCAGCCAAGTCGGGCGACAGGGGGGATCCATGAACACTGAAGCTTTCTTT.

This clone came up a few times. The rearrangement joins TRBV10-3 to TRBJ1-2; tentative D call: TRBD1 (5 bases). V was cut by 0 bases and J by 11 bases, with 13 bases left in between. CDR3 length equals 13 residues. Looked up from germline, CDR1 is ENHRY and CDR2 is SYGVKD. The DNA for the CDR3 is TGTGCCATCAGTGAGTCGGACGGGGGTGGGTACACCTTC. As protein: CAISESDGGGYTF.

This rearrangement joins TRBV6-2 or TRBV6-3 to TRBJ2-5; D possibly uses TRBD1 or TRBD2 (5 bases each). Germline lookup yields CDR1 MNHEY and CDR2 SVGEGT. This CDR3 region has 15 residues. V was cut by 2 bases and J by 0 bases, with 10 bases left in between. The CDR3 loop is CASSYAGTYQETQYF. The CDR3 coding sequence is TGTGCCAGCAGTTACGCAGGGACCTACCAAGAGACCCAGTACTTC.